Listed below are T cell receptor beta chains from one sample, sequenced in a study of PD-L1 blockade in urothelial cancer. Profiled with immunoSEQ multiplex PCR; TCRdb holds only in-frame clones, not every one. The sample lists tens of thousands of clones; 75% to 85% were seen once. The sample consisted of PBMCs, taken around atezolizumab (anti-PD-L1) treatment. The origin of the receptors is a man in his sixties with urothelial cancer. CDR3s include the opening cysteine and the closing phenylalanine or tryptophan.

v_call: TRBV18
j_call: TRBJ2-5
cdr3_aa: CASSPRDRVLQETQYF

v_call: TRBV25-1
j_call: TRBJ2-3
cdr3_aa: CASSFIGGTSTDTQYF

v_call: TRBV10-3
j_call: TRBJ2-7
cdr3_aa: CAVQGQGSTYEQYF

v_call: TRBV7-9
j_call: TRBJ1-5
cdr3_aa: CASSLASEPQHF

v_call: TRBV5-1
j_call: TRBJ1-1
cdr3_aa: CASSLGSSDREEAFF

v_call: TRBV5-1
j_call: TRBJ2-3
cdr3_aa: CASRTDLRTTDTQYF

v_call: TRBV11-2
j_call: TRBJ1-3
cdr3_aa: CASSKRLDRAGNTIYF

v_call: TRBV4-1
j_call: TRBJ1-1
cdr3_aa: CASRFSNRGSTEAFF

v_call: TRBV4-1
j_call: TRBJ2-1
cdr3_aa: CASSIPTGYEQFF

v_call: TRBV6-1
j_call: TRBJ1-5
cdr3_aa: CASSEGHPNQPQHF

v_call: TRBV6-1
j_call: TRBJ1-4
cdr3_aa: CASSEALWQGDLNEKLFF

v_call: TRBV29-1
j_call: TRBJ2-1
cdr3_aa: CSVVRDFGNEQFF

v_call: TRBV5-6
j_call: TRBJ2-2
cdr3_aa: CASSLPRLAVTGELFF

v_call: TRBV5-1
j_call: TRBJ2-3
cdr3_aa: CASSLVPRQGPDTQYF

v_call: TRBV6-4
j_call: TRBJ1-1
cdr3_aa: CASSPSPGNTEAFF

v_call: TRBV5-5
j_call: TRBJ1-3
cdr3_aa: CASSRDTTSSGNTIYF

v_call: TRBV30
j_call: TRBJ1-1
cdr3_aa: CAWSTGLTEAFF

v_call: TRBV6-6
j_call: TRBJ1-4
cdr3_aa: CASRRRGLNEKLFF

v_call: TRBV10-1
j_call: TRBJ2-3
cdr3_aa: CASSMTSGATDTQYF

v_call: TRBV9
j_call: TRBJ2-7
cdr3_aa: CASSAGQASYEQYF

v_call: TRBV28
j_call: TRBJ1-5
cdr3_aa: CASSLAGGSQPQHF

v_call: TRBV7-9
j_call: TRBJ1-1
cdr3_aa: CASSRLQQGRTEAFF

v_call: TRBV19
j_call: TRBJ2-1
cdr3_aa: CASSAEREGYNEQFF